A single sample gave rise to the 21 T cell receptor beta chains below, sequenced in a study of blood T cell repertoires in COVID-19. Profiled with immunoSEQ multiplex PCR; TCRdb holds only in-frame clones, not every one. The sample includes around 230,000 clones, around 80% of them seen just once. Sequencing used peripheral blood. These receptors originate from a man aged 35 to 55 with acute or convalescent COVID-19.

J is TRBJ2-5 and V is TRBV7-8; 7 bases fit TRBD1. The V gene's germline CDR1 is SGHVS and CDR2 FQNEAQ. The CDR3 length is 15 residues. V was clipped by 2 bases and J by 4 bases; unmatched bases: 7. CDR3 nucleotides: TGTGCCAGCAGCTTAATACGGCCAGGGGGAGAGACCCAGTACTTC. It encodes CASSLIRPGGETQYF.

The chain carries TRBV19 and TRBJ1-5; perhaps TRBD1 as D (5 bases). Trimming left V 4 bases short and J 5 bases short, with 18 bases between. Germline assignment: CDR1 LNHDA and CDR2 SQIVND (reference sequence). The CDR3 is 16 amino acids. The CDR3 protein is CASSTWPEGRDQPQHF. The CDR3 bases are TGTGCCAGTAGTACCTGGCCGGAGGGGCGGGATCAGCCCCAGCATTTT.

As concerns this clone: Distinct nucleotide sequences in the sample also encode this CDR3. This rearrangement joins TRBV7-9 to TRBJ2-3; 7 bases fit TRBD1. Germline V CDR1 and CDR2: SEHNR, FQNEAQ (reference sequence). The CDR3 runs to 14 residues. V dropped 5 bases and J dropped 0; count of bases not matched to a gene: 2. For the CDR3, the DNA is TGTGCCAGCAGCCTGGGACAGAGCACAGATACGCAGTATTTT. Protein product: CASSLGQSTDTQYF.

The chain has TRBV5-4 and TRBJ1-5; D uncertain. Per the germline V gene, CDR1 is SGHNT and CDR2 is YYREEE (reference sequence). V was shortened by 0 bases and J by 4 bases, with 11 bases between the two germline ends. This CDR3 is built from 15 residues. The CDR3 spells CASSLGAATNQPQHF. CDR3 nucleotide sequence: TGTGCCAGCAGCTTGGGGGCAGCAACTAATCAGCCCCAGCATTTT.

The CDR3 coding sequence is TGTGCCAGCAGCACCAGTCTCGTGGGGGAGGGCCCAGATACGCAGTATTTT. Protein sequence: CASSTSLVGEGPDTQYF. This chain uses TRBV7-9 with TRBJ2-3; 7 bases are a match to TRBD2. CDR3 length equals 17 residues. Trimming cost V 5 bases and J 4 bases; bases outside gene matches: 15. Germline V CDR1 and CDR2: SEHNR, FQNEAQ (reference sequence).

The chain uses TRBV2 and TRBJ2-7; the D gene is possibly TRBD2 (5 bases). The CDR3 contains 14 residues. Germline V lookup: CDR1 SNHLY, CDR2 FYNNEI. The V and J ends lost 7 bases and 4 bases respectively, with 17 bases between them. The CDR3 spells CASMLSRGSYEQYF. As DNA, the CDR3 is TGTGCCAGCATGCTTAGTCGGGGATCATACGAGCAGTACTTC.

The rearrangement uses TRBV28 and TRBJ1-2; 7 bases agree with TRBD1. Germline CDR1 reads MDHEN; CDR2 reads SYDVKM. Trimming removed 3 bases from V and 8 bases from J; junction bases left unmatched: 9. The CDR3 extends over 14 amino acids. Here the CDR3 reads CASSLNRGWVGYTF. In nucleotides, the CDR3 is TGTGCCAGCAGTTTGAACAGGGGTTGGGTCGGCTACACCTTC.

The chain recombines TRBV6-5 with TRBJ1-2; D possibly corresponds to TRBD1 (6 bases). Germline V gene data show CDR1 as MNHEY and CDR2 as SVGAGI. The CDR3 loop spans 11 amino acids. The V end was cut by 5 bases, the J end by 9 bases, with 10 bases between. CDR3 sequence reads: CASSNRVSYTF. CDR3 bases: TGTGCCAGCAGTAACAGGGTTAGCTACACCTTC.

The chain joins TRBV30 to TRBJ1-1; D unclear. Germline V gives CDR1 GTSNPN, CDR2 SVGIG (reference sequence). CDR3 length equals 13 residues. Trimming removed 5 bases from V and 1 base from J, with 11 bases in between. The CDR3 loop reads CAWEIQRNTEAFF. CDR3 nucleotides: TGTGCCTGGGAAATACAGAGGAACACTGAAGCTTTCTTT.

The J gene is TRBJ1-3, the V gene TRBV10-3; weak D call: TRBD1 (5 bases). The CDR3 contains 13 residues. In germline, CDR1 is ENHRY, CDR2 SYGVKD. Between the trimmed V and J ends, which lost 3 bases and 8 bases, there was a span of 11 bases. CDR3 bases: TGTGCCATCAGTGATTTAGGGGTAGACACCATATATTTT. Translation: CAISDLGVDTIYF.

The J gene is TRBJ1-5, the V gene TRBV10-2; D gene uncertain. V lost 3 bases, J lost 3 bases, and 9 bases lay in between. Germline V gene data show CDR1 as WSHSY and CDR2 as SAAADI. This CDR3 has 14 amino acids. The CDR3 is CASSEQLFNQPQHF. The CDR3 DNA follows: TGCGCCAGCAGTGAACAGCTTTTCAATCAGCCCCAGCATTTT.

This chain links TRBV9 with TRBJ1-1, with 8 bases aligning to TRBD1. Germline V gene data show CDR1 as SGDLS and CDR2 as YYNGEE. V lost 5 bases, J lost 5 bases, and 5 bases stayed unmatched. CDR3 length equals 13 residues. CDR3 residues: CASRGTGGTEAFF. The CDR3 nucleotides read TGTGCCAGCAGGGGGACAGGTGGGACTGAAGCTTTCTTT.

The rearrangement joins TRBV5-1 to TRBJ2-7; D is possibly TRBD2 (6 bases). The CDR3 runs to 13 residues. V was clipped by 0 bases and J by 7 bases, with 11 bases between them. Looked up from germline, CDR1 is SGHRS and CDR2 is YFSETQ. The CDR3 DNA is TGCGCCAGCAGCTTGGGGCGGGGAGGAGAGCAGTACTTC. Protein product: CASSLGRGGEQYF.

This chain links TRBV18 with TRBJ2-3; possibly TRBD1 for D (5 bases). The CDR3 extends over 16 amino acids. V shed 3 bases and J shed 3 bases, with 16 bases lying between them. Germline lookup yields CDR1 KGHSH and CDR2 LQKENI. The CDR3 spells CASSPPGRVGTDTQYF. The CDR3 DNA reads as TGTGCCAGCTCACCCCCCGGCAGGGTGGGGACAGATACGCAGTATTTT.

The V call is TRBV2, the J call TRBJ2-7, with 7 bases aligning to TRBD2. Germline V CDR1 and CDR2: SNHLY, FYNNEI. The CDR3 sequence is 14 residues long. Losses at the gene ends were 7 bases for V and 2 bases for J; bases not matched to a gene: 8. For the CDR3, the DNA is TGTGCCAGCAAGGACGGGACTAACCCCTACGAGCAGTACTTC. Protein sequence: CASKDGTNPYEQYF.

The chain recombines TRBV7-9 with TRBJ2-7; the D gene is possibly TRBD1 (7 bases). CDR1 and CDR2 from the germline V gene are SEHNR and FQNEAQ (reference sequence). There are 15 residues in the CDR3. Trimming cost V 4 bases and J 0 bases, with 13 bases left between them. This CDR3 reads CASSSRGDSSYEQYF. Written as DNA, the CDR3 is TGTGCCAGCAGCTCTCGCGGGGACAGCTCCTACGAGCAGTACTTC.

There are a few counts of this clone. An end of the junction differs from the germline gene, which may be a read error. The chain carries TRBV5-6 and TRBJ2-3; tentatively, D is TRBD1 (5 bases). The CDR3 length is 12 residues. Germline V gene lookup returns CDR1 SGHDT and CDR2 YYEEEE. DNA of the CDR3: TGTGCCAGCAGCTTTGGAACAGGTACGCAGTATTTT. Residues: CASSFGTGTQYF. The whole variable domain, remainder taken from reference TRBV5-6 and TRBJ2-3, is DAGVTQSPTHLIKTRGQQVTLRCSPKSGHDTVSWYQQALGQGPQFIFQYYEEEERQRGNFPDRFSGHQFPNYSSELNVNALLLGDSALYLCASSFGTGTQYFGPGTRLTVL.

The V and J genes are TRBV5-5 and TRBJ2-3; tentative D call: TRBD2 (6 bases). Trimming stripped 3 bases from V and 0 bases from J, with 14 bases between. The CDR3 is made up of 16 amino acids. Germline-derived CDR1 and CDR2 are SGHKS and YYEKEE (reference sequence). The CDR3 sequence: CASSWGSGPSTDTQYF. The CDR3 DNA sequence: TGTGCCAGCAGCTGGGGAAGCGGGCCGAGCACAGATACGCAGTATTTT.

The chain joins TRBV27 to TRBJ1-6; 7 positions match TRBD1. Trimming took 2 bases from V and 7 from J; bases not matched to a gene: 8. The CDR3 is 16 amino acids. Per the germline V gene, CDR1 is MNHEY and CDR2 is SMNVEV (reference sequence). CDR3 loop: CASSLDPTGRNSPLHF. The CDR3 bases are TGTGCCAGCAGTTTAGACCCGACAGGGCGAAATTCACCCCTCCACTTT.

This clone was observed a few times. The CDR3 is CAWRAGGYGYTF. CDR3 nucleotides: TGTGCCTGGAGGGCAGGGGGCTATGGCTACACCTTC. This chain links TRBV30 with TRBJ1-2; 7 positions agree with TRBD1. V lost 3 bases and J lost 4; bases outside the gene matches: 2. Germline V lookup: CDR1 GTSNPN, CDR2 SVGIG (reference sequence). This CDR3 region has 12 residues.

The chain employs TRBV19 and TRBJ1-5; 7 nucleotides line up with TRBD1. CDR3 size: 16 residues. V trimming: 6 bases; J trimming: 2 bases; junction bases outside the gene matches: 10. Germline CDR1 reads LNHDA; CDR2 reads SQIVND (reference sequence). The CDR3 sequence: CASSRQGVDGNQPQHF. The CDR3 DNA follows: TGTGCCAGTAGCCGACAGGGAGTGGATGGCAATCAGCCCCAGCATTTT.